The 30 T cell receptor beta chains below all came from one sample that was sequenced in a study of blood T cell repertoires in COVID-19. TCRdb's copy holds only in-frame clones and misses some; the assay was immunoSEQ multiplex PCR. The sample has 150,000 to 200,000 clones; roughly three quarters are singletons. Sample: PBMCs or T cells enriched from blood (not recorded which). The receptors come from a woman aged 50 to 65 with acute COVID-19.

V usage is TRBV13 and J usage is TRBJ2-5; 7 bases line up with TRBD2. In germline, CDR1 is PRHDT, CDR2 FYEKMQ (reference sequence). The CDR3 sequence is 17 residues long. J gave up 4 bases and V 3 bases, and 14 bases lay outside the gene matches. CDR3 nucleotide sequence: TGTGCCAGCAGCTTTTGGCGCAGCGGGACGGAAAGAGAGACCCAGTACTTC. Protein: CASSFWRSGTERETQYF.

The V gene is TRBV9, the J gene TRBJ1-5; tentative D call: TRBD1 (5 bases). V was shortened by 0 bases and J by 7 bases, with 14 bases between the two germline ends. The length of the CDR3 is 15 residues. The germline CDR1 and CDR2 sequences are SGDLS and YYNGEE. The CDR3 DNA sequence: TGTGCCAGCAGCGTAGCCCCCCAGGGAAGCCAGCCCCAGCATTTT. Translated, it gives CASSVAPQGSQPQHF.

This chain joins TRBV7-3 and TRBJ2-3, with unresolved D. Germline-derived CDR1 and CDR2 are SGHTA and FQGTGA. This CDR3 is 13 amino acids long. The germline V and J ends were trimmed by 4 bases and 3 bases, with 8 bases remaining between them. CDR3: CASSSPTTDTQYF. The CDR3 DNA sequence: TGTGCCAGCAGCTCCCCAACTACAGATACGCAGTATTTT. Complete variable domain (other parts from reference TRBV7-3 and TRBJ2-3): GAGVSQTPSNKVTEKGKYVELRCDPISGHTALYWYRQSLGQGPEFLIYFQGTGAADDSGLPNDRFFAVRPEGSVSTLKIQRTERGDSAVYLCASSSPTTDTQYFGPGTRLTVL.

The chain has TRBV6-6 and TRBJ1-6; 7 nucleotides align to TRBD1. The CDR3 loop spans 14 amino acids. Germline V CDR1 and CDR2: MNHNY, SVGAGI (reference sequence). The V gene end was trimmed by 3 bases and the J gene end by 8 bases; junction bases not matched to a gene: 4. CDR3 in amino acids: CASSYHRGDSPLHF. The CDR3, as DNA: TGTGCCAGCAGTTATCACAGGGGTGATTCACCCCTCCACTTT.

The genes are TRBV3-1 (or the pseudogene TRBV3-2) and TRBJ1-6; no definite D call. This CDR3 comprises 15 residues. Germline CDR1 LGHDT, CDR2 YNNKEL (reference sequence). The ends were cut back, 1 base at V and 9 bases at J, with 13 bases in the middle. CDR3 protein: CASSQVMRVGSPLHF. In DNA, the CDR3 is TGTGCCAGCAGCCAAGTAATGAGGGTGGGTTCACCCCTCCACTTT.

This chain joins TRBV5-4 and TRBJ1-1; 11 nucleotides agree with TRBD1. Per the germline V gene, CDR1 is SGHNT and CDR2 is YYREEE (reference sequence). The V segment lost 3 bases and the J segment 1 base; nucleotides outside the gene matches: 2. This CDR3 has 15 residues. CDR3 in amino acids: CASSSGQGANTEAFF. The CDR3 coding sequence is TGTGCCAGCAGCTCAGGACAGGGGGCGAACACTGAAGCTTTCTTT.

The chain recombines TRBV19 with TRBJ2-2, with 11 bases identical to TRBD1. Trimming cost V 5 bases and J 9 bases; bases outside gene matches: 11. CDR3 length: 16 amino acids. Germline V gene lookup returns CDR1 LNHDA and CDR2 SQIVND (reference sequence). The CDR3 sequence is CASSPTLGQGARELFF. In DNA form, the CDR3 reads TGTGCCAGTAGTCCTACCCTCGGACAGGGGGCTCGGGAGCTGTTTTTT.

CDR3 nucleotides: TGTGCCAGCAGCCTGCGGGGCGGGCGGGAGACCCAGTACTTC. It is translated as CASSLRGGRETQYF. The rearrangement joins TRBV2 to TRBJ2-5; D may be TRBD2 (6 bases). Trimming removed 6 bases from V and 5 bases from J, with 16 bases in between. The CDR3 runs 14 residues. The germline V gene encodes CDR1 SNHLY and CDR2 FYNNEI.

The chain uses TRBV19 and TRBJ2-2; 11 nucleotides match TRBD2. Per germline, CDR1 LNHDA and CDR2 SQIVND (reference sequence). J lost 3 bases, V lost 3 bases, and 6 bases had no gene match. This CDR3 is 17 amino acids long. The CDR3 protein is CASSMLAGGRDTGELFF. CDR3 bases: TGTGCCAGTAGTATGCTAGCGGGGGGCCGGGACACCGGGGAGCTGTTTTTT.

The chain joins TRBV7-2 to TRBJ1-6; 12 bases map to TRBD1. The V and J ends lost 1 base and 7 bases, in that order; junction bases with no gene match: 5. Germline V CDR1 and CDR2: SGHTA, FQGNSA. CDR3 length: 17 residues. Written as DNA, the CDR3 is TGTGCCAGCAGCTTAGGGGGACAGGGGGCGGAAAATTCACCCCTCCACTTT. The encoded protein is CASSLGGQGAENSPLHF.

This chain connects TRBV4-1 to TRBJ1-3, with a possible D match to TRBD1 (6 bases). The CDR3 consists of 15 residues. Deletions cut 2 bases from V and 4 bases from J, with 12 bases between. CDR1 is MGHRA, CDR2 YSYEKL, per germline. The DNA of the CDR3 is TGCGCCAGCAGCCAAATTCCAGGGGTGGGAAACACCATATATTTT. Its translation: CASSQIPGVGNTIYF.

The rearrangement uses TRBV5-1 and TRBJ2-3, with D possibly matching TRBD2 (6 bases). Per the germline V gene, CDR1 is SGHRS and CDR2 is YFSETQ. The CDR3 spans 16 residues. V was clipped by 0 bases and J by 0 bases, with 11 bases between them. The CDR3 nucleotides are TGCGCCAGCAGCTTGGAGGGAGGTACTAGCACAGATACGCAGTATTTT. Translating it yields CASSLEGGTSTDTQYF.

This clone has just a few counts. The genes are TRBV4-3 and TRBJ2-5; a weak D match, TRBD1 (7 bases). CDR1 LGHNA and CDR2 YSLEER come from the germline V gene. This CDR3 contains 14 residues. V lost 1 base to trimming and J lost 7 bases, with 13 bases between them. The CDR3 reads CASSQGQGGGTQYF. The CDR3 DNA reads as TGCGCCAGCAGCCAAGGACAGGGAGGCGGGACCCAGTACTTC.

The V call is TRBV5-5, the J call TRBJ2-5, with TRBD1 as a possible D gene (5 bases). V was cut by 4 bases and J by 1 base, with 14 bases left in between. This CDR3 comprises 15 residues. The germline CDR1 and CDR2 sequences are SGHKS and YYEKEE (reference sequence). CDR3 sequence reads: CASSQGGQIQETQYF. The CDR3 DNA follows: TGTGCCAGCAGCCAGGGTGGGCAGATCCAAGAGACCCAGTACTTC.

As for this clone: Additional DNA sequences in this sample encode the identical CDR3. The gene calls are TRBV6-5 and TRBJ1-1, with a weak D call TRBD1 (6 bases). The CDR3 covers 13 residues. V was cut by 6 bases and J by 4 bases, with 12 bases left in between. The germline V gene encodes CDR1 MNHEY and CDR2 SVGAGI. The CDR3 nucleotides read TGTGCCAGCAGGATATCCAGGGGCACTGAAGCTTTCTTT. Translation: CASRISRGTEAFF.

This clone has just a few counts. The gene calls are TRBV5-6 and TRBJ2-3, with TRBD2 matching over 10 bases. CDR1 SGHDT and CDR2 YYEEEE come from the germline V gene. Losses at the gene ends were 2 bases for V and 3 bases for J; bases not matched to a gene: 12. The CDR3 is 18 residues long. CDR3 DNA sequence: TGTGCCAGCAGCTTTTGGGGTAGCGGGGGGACAAGTACAGATACGCAGTATTTT. This codes for CASSFWGSGGTSTDTQYF.

The chain joins TRBV15 to TRBJ1-6; weak D call: TRBD1 (5 bases). Trimming shortened V by 0 bases and J by 6 bases, and 6 bases separated the two germline ends. The CDR3 extends over 14 amino acids. CDR1 LNHNV and CDR2 YYDKDF come from the germline V gene (reference sequence). The CDR3 loop reads CATSRDRVNSPLHF. CDR3 DNA: TGTGCCACCAGCAGAGACAGGGTTAATTCACCCCTCCACTTT.

The chain links TRBV4-1 to TRBJ2-5, with 9 nucleotides matching TRBD1. Germline V gene lookup returns CDR1 MGHRA and CDR2 YSYEKL. CDR3 length: 14 residues. Unmatched junction bases numbered 4, after V lost 3 bases and J lost 5 bases. Here the CDR3 reads CASSHGQGIETQYF. The DNA of the CDR3 is TGCGCCAGCAGCCATGGACAGGGGATTGAGACCCAGTACTTC.

J is TRBJ1-1 and V is TRBV6-5, with a tentative D call TRBD1 (5 bases). With 6 bases removed from V and 1 base from J, the gap between germline ends came to 12 bases. This CDR3 spans 14 amino acids. Germline V gives CDR1 MNHEY, CDR2 SVGAGI. The CDR3 coding sequence is TGTGCCAGCAGACGTAGAACAGGGAACACTGAAGCTTTCTTT. Its translation: CASRRRTGNTEAFF.

This clone was counted only a few times. The chain links TRBV2 to TRBJ2-2; 7 bases line up with TRBD1. Unmatched junction bases numbered 15, after V lost 6 bases and J lost 5 bases. The length of the CDR3 is 17 residues. Germline V gives CDR1 SNHLY, CDR2 FYNNEI. The CDR3 here is CASSSSNGRGMTGELFF. CDR3 nucleotides: TGTGCCAGCAGCTCAAGCAACGGCAGGGGGATGACCGGGGAGCTGTTTTTT.

V gene TRBV7-2 combines with J gene TRBJ1-5; 8 bases align to TRBD1. This CDR3 is built from 18 residues. CDR1 is SGHTA and CDR2 is FQGNSA in the germline V gene. V shed 2 bases and J 0 bases; nucleotides not matched to a gene: 9. CDR3 sequence: CASSLSGTGGDSNQPQHF. CDR3 nucleotides: TGTGCCAGCAGCTTATCTGGGACAGGCGGGGATAGCAATCAGCCCCAGCATTTT.

The genes are TRBV3-1 (or the pseudogene TRBV3-2) and TRBJ2-5, with 8 bases identical to TRBD1. Germline loops: CDR1 LGHDT, CDR2 YNNKEL (reference sequence). CDR3 length: 13 amino acids. V gave up 6 bases and J gave up 1 base; unmatched junction bases: 1. CDR3 coding DNA: TGTGCCAGCAGGCAGGGGGCCCAAGAGACCCAGTACTTC. Translating gives CASRQGAQETQYF.

With regard to this clone: The sample contains more than one DNA sequence encoding this CDR3. The chain has TRBV6-5 and TRBJ2-7; D is unclear. Trimming removed 0 bases from V and 6 bases from J, with 12 bases in between. The length of the CDR3 is 14 residues. The germline gives CDR1 MNHEY, CDR2 SVGAGI. This CDR3 is CASSYSAGGSEQYV. CDR3 DNA: TGTGCCAGCAGTTACTCAGCCGGCGGATCCGAGCAGTACGTC.

The CDR3 nucleotides read TGTGCCAGCAGAAAAACGGGTGAGGGCAATCAGCCCCAGCATTTT. Protein sequence: CASRKTGEGNQPQHF. The rearrangement links TRBV28 to TRBJ1-5; D remains ambiguous. In germline, CDR1 is MDHEN, CDR2 SYDVKM. This CDR3 region has 15 residues. Trimming cost V 6 bases and J 2 bases, with 14 bases left between them.

This clone turned up a few times. The chain uses TRBV25-1 and TRBJ2-1; D uncertain. This CDR3 has 13 amino acids. Germline values: CDR1 MGHDK, CDR2 SYGVNS. V shed 2 bases and J shed 10 bases, with 12 bases lying between them. CDR3 loop: CASSERGVYEQFF. The CDR3, as DNA: TGTGCCAGCAGTGAAAGAGGTGTTTACGAGCAGTTCTTC.

This clone has at least ten counts. The chain uses TRBV5-8 and TRBJ2-1; possible D gene TRBD2, 5 bases. The CDR3 is 13 amino acids. V lost 6 bases to trimming and J lost 8 bases, with 15 bases between them. Germline V gene sequence: CDR1 SGHTS, CDR2 YDEGEE. This CDR3 reads CASTEGRIDEQFF. CDR3 bases: TGTGCCAGCACTGAGGGTCGAATAGATGAGCAGTTCTTC.

The chain is built from TRBV30 and TRBJ2-1; 7 bases align to TRBD1. This CDR3 is built from 14 residues. After removal of 3 bases from V and 7 bases from J, the junction contained 9 bases not matched to a gene. In germline, CDR1 is GTSNPN, CDR2 SVGIG (reference sequence). The CDR3 protein is CAWRSGRGSNEQFF. The CDR3 DNA reads as TGTGCCTGGAGGTCGGGCAGGGGGTCGAATGAGCAGTTCTTC.

This clone was detected a few times. The rearrangement uses TRBV6-5 and TRBJ2-7, with a weak D call TRBD2 (6 bases). The germline CDR1 and CDR2 sequences are MNHEY and SVGAGI. This CDR3 is built from 12 residues. With 6 bases removed from V and 7 bases from J, the gap between germline ends came to 13 bases. CDR3 in amino acids: CASSHRGGEQYV. The CDR3, as DNA: TGTGCCAGCAGCCATAGGGGAGGTGAGCAGTACGTC.

The chain carries TRBV10-3 and TRBJ1-2; D call uncertain. The CDR3 has 13 amino acids. In germline, CDR1 is ENHRY, CDR2 SYGVKD. Between the trimmed V and J ends, which lost 0 bases and 6 bases, there was a span of 8 bases. In nucleotides, the CDR3 is TGTGCCATCAGTGAGTCGTTGCAGGATGGCTACACCTTC. Translation: CAISESLQDGYTF.

The chain links TRBV18 to TRBJ1-6; tentatively, D is TRBD1 (6 bases). The V and J ends lost 0 bases and 6 bases respectively, with 15 bases between them. CDR3 length: 17 amino acids. In germline, CDR1 is KGHSH, CDR2 LQKENI. The CDR3: CASSPPTSRGGNSPLHF. CDR3 sequence (DNA): TGTGCCAGCTCACCACCGACGTCTAGAGGGGGTAATTCACCCCTCCACTTT.